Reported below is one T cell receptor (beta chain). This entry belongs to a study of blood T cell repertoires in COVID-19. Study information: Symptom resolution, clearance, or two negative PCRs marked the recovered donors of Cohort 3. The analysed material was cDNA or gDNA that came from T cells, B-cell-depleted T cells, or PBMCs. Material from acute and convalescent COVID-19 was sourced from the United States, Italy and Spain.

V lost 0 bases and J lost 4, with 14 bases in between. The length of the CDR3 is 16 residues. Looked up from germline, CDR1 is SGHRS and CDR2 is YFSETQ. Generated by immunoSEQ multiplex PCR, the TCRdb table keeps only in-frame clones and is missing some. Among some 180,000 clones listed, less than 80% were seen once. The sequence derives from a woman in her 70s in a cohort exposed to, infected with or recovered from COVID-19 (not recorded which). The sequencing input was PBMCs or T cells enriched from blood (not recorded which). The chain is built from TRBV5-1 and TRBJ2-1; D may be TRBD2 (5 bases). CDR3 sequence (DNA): TGCGCCAGCAGCTTGGCCGAACGGGGTTTATACAATGAGCAGTTCTTC. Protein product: CASSLAERGLYNEQFF. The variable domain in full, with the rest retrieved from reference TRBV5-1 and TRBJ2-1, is KAGVTQTPRYLIKTRGQQVTLSCSPISGHRSVSWYQQTPGQGLQFLFEYFSETQRNKGNFPGRFSGRQFSNSRSEMNVSTLELGDSALYLCASSLAERGLYNEQFFGPGTRLTVL.